This note documents a single T cell receptor (beta chain) sequence. Its specificity is unknown. With sequencing, the targeted depth ranged from 1 in 200,000 to 1 in 1 million T cells. Clones were sequenced by immunoSEQ multiplex PCR, and TCRdb holds only the in-frame ones, with some missing. This sample has about 200,000 clones, with about 75% found just once. The data stem from a study of cytotoxic CD8 clonotypes in ibrutinib-treated CLL. Whole-study results and caveats: Under treatment, the uncommon public clonotypes either contracted or remained stable.

This CDR3 region has 14 residues. Germline CDR1 MNHEY, CDR2 SMNVEV (reference sequence). V lost 1 base and J lost 6, with 13 bases in between. This sequence originates from a human donor with chronic lymphocytic leukemia. The source was PBMCs, collected after 12 months of ibrutinib treatment. The V call is TRBV27, the J call TRBJ2-7; D may correspond to TRBD1 or TRBD2 (5 bases each). This CDR3 is CASSLLAGAGEQYF. The CDR3 DNA follows: TGTGCCAGCAGTTTATTAGCTGGGGCGGGCGAGCAGTACTTC.